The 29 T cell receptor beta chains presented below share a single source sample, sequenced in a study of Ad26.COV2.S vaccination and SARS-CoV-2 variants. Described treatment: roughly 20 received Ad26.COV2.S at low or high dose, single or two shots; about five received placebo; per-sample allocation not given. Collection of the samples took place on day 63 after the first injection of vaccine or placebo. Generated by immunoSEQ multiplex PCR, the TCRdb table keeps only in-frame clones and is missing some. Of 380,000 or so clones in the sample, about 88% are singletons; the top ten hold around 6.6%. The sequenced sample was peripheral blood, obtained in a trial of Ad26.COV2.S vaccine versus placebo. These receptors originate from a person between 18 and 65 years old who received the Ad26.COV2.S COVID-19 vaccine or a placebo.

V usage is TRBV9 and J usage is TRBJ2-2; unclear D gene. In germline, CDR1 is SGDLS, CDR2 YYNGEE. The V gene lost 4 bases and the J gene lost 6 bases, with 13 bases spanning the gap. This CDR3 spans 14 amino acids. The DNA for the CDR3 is TGTGCCAGCAGCCCAAGGGCCAGTCCCGGGGAGCTGTTTTTT. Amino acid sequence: CASSPRASPGELFF.

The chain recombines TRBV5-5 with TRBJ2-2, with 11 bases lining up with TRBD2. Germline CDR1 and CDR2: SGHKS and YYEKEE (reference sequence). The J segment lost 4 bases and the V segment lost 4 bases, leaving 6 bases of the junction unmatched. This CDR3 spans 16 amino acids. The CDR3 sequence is CASSLPSGRLTGELFF. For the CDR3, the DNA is TGTGCCAGCAGCCTGCCTAGCGGGAGGCTCACCGGGGAGCTGTTTTTT. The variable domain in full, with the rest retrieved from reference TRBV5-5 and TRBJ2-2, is DAGVTQSPTHLIKTRGQQVTLRCSPISGHKSVSWYQQVLGQGPQFIFQYYEKEERGRGNFPDRFSARQFPNYSSELNVNALLLGDSALYLCASSLPSGRLTGELFFGEGSRLTVL.

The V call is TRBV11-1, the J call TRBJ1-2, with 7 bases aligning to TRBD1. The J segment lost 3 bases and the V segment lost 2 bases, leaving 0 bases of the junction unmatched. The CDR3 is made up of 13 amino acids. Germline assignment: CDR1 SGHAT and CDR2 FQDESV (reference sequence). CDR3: CASSLQGDYGYTF. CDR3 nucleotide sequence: TGTGCCAGCAGCTTACAGGGGGACTATGGCTACACCTTC. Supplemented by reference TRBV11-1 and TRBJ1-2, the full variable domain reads EAEVAQSPRYKITEKSQAVAFWCDPISGHATLYWYRQILGQGPELLVQFQDESVVDDSQLPKDRFSAERLKGVDSTLKIQPAELGDSAMYLCASSLQGDYGYTFGSGTRLTVV.

The CDR3 spells CATKTSGGSPLHF. In DNA, the CDR3 is TGTGCCACCAAGACCTCCGGCGGTTCACCCCTCCACTTT. The V call is TRBV24-1, the J call TRBJ1-6; D gene unclear. This CDR3 is 13 amino acids long. CDR1 and CDR2 (germline): KGHDR, SFDVKD. V dropped 8 bases and J dropped 9 bases, with 13 bases sitting between them.

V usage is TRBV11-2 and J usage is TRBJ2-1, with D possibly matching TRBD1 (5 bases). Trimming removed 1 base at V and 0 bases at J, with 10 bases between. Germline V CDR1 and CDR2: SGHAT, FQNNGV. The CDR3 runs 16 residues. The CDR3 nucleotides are TGTGCCAGCAGCTTAGTAGGGGCCAGCTCCTACAATGAGCAGTTCTTC. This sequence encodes CASSLVGASSYNEQFF.

CDR3 sequence reads: CASSLNQPQHF. In DNA, the CDR3 is TGTGCCAGCAGCCTCAATCAGCCCCAGCATTTT. The genes are TRBV6-5 and TRBJ1-5, with D unresolved. With 6 bases removed from V and 3 bases from J, the gap between germline ends came to 3 bases. Germline CDR1 reads MNHEY; CDR2 reads SVGAGI. This CDR3 is 11 amino acids long.

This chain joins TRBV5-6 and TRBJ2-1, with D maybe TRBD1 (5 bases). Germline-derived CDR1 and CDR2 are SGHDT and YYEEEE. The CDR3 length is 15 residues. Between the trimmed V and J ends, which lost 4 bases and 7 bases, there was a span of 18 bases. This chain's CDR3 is CASSEGVLRRNEQFF. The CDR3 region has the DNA TGTGCCAGCAGCGAAGGGGTCCTGAGGCGGAATGAGCAGTTCTTC.

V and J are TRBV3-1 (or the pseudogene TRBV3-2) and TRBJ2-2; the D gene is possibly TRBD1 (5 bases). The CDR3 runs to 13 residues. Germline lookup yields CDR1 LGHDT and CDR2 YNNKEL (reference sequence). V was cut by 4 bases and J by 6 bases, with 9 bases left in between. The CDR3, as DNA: TGTGCCAGCAGCCTAGGGGTGTCCGGGGAGCTGTTTTTT. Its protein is CASSLGVSGELFF.

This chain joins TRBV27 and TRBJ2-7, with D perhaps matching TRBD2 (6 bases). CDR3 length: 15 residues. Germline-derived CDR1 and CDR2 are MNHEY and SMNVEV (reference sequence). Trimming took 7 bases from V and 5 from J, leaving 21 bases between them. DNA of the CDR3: TGTGCCAGCACCCCTACGCTAGCGACAATCGACGAGCAGTACTTC. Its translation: CASTPTLATIDEQYF.

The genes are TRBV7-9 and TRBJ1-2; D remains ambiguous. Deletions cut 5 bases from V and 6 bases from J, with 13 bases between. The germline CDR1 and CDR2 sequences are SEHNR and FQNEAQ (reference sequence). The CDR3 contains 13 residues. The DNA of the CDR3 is TGTGCCAGCAGCGCTAAAAGTAGGGATGGCTACACCTTC. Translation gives CASSAKSRDGYTF. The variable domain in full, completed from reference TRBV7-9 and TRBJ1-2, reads DTGVSQNPRHKITKRGQNVTFRCDPISEHNRLYWYRQTLGQGPEFLTYFQNEAQLEKSRLLSDRFSAERPKGSFSTLEIQRTEQGDSAMYLCASSAKSRDGYTFGSGTRLTVV.

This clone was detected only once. The CDR3 reads CSAQRAHTQYF. DNA of the CDR3: TGCAGTGCCCAAAGGGCGCATACGCAGTATTTT. The genes are TRBV20-1 and TRBJ2-3; D is unresolved. The V end lost 6 bases, the J end lost 7 bases, and 11 bases lay between the germline ends. The CDR3 covers 11 residues. Germline values: CDR1 DFQATT, CDR2 SNEGSKA (reference sequence).

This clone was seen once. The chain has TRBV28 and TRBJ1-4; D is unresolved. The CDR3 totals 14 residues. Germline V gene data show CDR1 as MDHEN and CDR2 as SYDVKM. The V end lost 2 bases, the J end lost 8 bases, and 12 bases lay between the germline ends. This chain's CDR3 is CASSLTAPSEKLFF. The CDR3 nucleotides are TGTGCCAGCAGTTTAACGGCCCCCTCCGAAAAACTGTTTTTT.

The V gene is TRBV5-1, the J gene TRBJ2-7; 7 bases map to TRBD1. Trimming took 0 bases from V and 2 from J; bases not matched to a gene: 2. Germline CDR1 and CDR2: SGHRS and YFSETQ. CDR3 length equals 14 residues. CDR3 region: CASSLAQGAYEQYF. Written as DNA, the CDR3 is TGCGCCAGCAGCTTGGCCCAGGGGGCCTACGAGCAGTACTTC.

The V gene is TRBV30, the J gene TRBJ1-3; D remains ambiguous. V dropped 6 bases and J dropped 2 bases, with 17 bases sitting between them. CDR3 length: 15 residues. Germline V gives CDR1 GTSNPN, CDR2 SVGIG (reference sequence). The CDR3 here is CACQRLQSTGNTIYF. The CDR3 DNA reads TGTGCCTGCCAACGCCTACAGTCTACTGGAAACACCATATATTTT.

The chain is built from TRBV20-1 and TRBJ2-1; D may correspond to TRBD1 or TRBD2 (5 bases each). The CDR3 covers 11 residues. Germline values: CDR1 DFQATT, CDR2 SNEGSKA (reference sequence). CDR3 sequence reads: CSGTPSGGQFF. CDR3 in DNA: TGCAGCGGGACCCCCTCGGGCGGGCAGTTCTTC.

The CDR3 loop reads CASSLANSTDTQYF. CDR3 DNA sequence: TGTGCCAGCAGCTTAGCAAACAGCACAGATACGCAGTATTTT. The chain couples TRBV7-2 to TRBJ2-3, with D uncertain. This CDR3 contains 14 residues. V was trimmed by 0 bases and J by 0 bases, leaving 4 bases between them. Germline values: CDR1 SGHTA, CDR2 FQGNSA. The full variable domain, with the rest looked up from reference TRBV7-2 and TRBJ2-3, is GAGVSQSPSNKVTEKGKDVELRCDPISGHTALYWYRQSLGQGLEFLIYFQGNSAPDKSGLPSDRFSAERTGGSVSTLTIQRTQQEDSAVYLCASSLANSTDTQYFGPGTRLTVL.

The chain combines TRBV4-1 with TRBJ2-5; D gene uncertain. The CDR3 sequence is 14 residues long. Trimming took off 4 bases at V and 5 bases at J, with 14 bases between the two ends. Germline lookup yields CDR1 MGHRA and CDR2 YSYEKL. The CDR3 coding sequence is TGCGCCAGCAGCCTACAGTGGGTTGGGGAGACCCAGTACTTC. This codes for CASSLQWVGETQYF.

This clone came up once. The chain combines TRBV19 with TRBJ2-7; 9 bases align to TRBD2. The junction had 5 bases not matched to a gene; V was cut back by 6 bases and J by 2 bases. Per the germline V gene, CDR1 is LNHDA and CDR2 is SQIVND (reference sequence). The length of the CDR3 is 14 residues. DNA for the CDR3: TGTGCCAGTAGCCGCAGGACTAGCGCCTACGAGCAGTACTTC. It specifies CASSRRTSAYEQYF.

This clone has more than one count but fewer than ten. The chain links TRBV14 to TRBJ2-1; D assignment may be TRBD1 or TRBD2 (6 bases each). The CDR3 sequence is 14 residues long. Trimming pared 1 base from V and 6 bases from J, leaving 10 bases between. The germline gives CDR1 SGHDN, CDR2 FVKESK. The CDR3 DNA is TGTGCCAGCAGCCAAGGAGGGGGGATCAATGAGCAGTTCTTC. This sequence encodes CASSQGGGINEQFF. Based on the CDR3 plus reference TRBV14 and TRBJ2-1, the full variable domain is EAGVTQFPSHSVIEKGQTVTLRCDPISGHDNLYWYRRVMGKEIKFLLHFVKESKQDESGMPNNRFLAERTGGTYSTLKVQPAELEDSGVYFCASSQGGGINEQFFGPGTRLTVL.

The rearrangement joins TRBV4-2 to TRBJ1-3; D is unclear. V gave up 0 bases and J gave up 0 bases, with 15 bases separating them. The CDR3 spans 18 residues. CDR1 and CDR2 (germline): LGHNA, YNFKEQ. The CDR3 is CASSQDLHSGSSGNTIYF. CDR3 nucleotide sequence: TGTGCCAGCAGCCAAGATCTTCATAGTGGGAGCTCTGGAAACACCATATATTTT.

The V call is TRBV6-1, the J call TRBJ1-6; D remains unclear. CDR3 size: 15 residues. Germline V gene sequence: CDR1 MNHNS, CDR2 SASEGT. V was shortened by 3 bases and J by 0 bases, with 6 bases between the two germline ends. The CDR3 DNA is TGTGCCAGCAGTGATGTGGGCTCCTATAATTCACCCCTCCACTTT. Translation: CASSDVGSYNSPLHF.

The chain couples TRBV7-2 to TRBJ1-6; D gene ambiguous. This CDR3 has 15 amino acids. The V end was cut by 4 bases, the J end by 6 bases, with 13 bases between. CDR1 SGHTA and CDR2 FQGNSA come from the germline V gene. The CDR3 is CASSYAPTSNSPLHF. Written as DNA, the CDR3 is TGTGCCAGCAGCTATGCACCCACAAGTAATTCACCCCTCCACTTT.

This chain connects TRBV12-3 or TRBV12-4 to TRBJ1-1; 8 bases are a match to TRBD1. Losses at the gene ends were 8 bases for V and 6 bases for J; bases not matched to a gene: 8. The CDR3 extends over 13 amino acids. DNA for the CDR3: TGTGCCAGCGGGGACAGGCCAGGCGCTGAAGCTTTCTTT. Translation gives CASGDRPGAEAFF.

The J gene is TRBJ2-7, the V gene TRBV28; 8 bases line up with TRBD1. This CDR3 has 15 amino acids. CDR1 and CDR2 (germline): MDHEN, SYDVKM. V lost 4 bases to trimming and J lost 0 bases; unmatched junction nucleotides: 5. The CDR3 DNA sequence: TGTGCCAGCAGTTCGGACAGGGCGAGCTCCTACGAGCAGTACTTC. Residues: CASSSDRASSYEQYF.

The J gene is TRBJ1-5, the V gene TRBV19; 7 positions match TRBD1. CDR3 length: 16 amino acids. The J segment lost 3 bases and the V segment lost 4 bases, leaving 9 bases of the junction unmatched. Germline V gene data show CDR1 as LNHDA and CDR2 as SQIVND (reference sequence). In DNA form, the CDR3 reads TGTGCCAGTAGTACCTGGACAGGCTCTTACAATCAGCCCCAGCATTTT. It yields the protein CASSTWTGSYNQPQHF. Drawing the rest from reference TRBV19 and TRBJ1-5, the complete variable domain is DGGITQSPKYLFRKEGQNVTLSCEQNLNHDAMYWYRQDPGQGLRLIYYSQIVNDFQKGDIAEGYSVSREKKESFPLTVTSAQKNPTAFYLCASSTWTGSYNQPQHFGDGTRLSIL.

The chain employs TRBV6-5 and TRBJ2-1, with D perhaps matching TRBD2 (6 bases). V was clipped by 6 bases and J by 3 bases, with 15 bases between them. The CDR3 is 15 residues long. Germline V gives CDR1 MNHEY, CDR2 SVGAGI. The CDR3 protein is CASRPPGGSYNEQFF. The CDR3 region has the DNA TGTGCCAGCAGGCCCCCCGGGGGTAGCTACAATGAGCAGTTCTTC.

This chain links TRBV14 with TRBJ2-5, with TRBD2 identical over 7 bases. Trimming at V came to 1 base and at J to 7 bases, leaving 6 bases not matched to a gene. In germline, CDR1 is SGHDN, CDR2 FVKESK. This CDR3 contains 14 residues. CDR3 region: CASSQAGLEGTQYF. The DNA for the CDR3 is TGTGCCAGCAGCCAAGCAGGACTAGAGGGGACCCAGTACTTC.

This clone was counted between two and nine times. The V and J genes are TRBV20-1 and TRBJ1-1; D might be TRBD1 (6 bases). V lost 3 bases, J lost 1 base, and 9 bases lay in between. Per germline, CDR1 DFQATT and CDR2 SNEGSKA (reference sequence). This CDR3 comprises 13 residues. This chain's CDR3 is CSASRGQNTEAFF. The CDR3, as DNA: TGCAGTGCTAGTAGGGGACAGAACACTGAAGCTTTCTTT.

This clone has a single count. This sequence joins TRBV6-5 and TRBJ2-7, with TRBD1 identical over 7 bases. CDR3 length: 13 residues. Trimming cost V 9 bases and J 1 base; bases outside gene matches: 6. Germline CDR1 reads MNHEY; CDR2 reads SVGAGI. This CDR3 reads CASKTGRSYEQYF. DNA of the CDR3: TGTGCCAGTAAGACAGGGCGATCCTACGAGCAGTACTTC.